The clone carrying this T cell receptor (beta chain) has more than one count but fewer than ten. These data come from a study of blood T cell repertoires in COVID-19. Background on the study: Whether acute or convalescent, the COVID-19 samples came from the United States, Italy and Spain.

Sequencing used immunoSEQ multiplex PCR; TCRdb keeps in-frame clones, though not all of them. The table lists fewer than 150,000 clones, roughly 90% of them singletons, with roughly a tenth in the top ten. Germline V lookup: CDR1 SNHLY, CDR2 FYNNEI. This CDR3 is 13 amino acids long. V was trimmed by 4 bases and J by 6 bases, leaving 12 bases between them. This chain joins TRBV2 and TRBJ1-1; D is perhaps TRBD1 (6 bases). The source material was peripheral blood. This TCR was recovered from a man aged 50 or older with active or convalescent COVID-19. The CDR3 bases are TGTGCCAGCAGTGGAAGGGGGAAGGCTGAAGCTTTCTTT. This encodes CASSGRGKAEAFF.